This TCR beta chain was identified in a study of T cell changes during pregnancy in multiple sclerosis (dated by TCRdb to about 2019). Some background on the complete study: In women with multiple sclerosis, the researchers looked at how the T cell repertoire shifted as pregnancy progressed.

This clone has just one count. Its antigen remains unidentified. No base-level quality is on record; no much larger clone is a single base apart. The protocol used for the library was the immunoSEQ multiplex PCR assay. The table was pulled from immuneACCESS by TCRdb, which kept in-frame rearrangements only. Such tables lose some clones; where checked, under half of the loss comes from unresolved V genes, and the rest has no known cause. Counted in this sample were around 43,000 clones; roughly 93% of them appeared once. The top ten constitute under 0.9% of the sample. The germline V gene specifies ENHRY as CDR1 and SYGVKD as CDR2. Trimming takes 4 bases from V and 0 bases from J, and the germline ends sit 10 bases apart. The cysteine opens and the phenylalanine closes a CDR3 of 14 amino acids. Only the CDR3 portion is preserved as DNA: 42 bases, with reading frame beginning at the first base.

The TCR sequence derives from a female donor with multiple sclerosis, enrolled in a pregnancy study. Recombination connected TRBV10-3 to TRBJ2-7; TRBD2 is a possible D gene, resting on 5 matching bases. The sample here was CD4+ T cells from peripheral blood mononuclear cells, taken before pregnancy. This receptor has the CDR3 CAISVGTSSYEQYF. The nucleotide sequence is given as TGTGCCATCAGTGTTGGTACTAGCTCCTACGAGCAGTACTTC.